This paragraph covers one T cell receptor (beta chain) sequence. This sample was included in a study of blood T cell repertoires in COVID-19. At the level of the study: PBMCs, B-cell-depleted T cells, or T cells provided the cDNA or gDNA that made up the material.

In the original analysis: Estimated nucleated cell counts came from reference gene primer amplification. The repertoire was sequenced with immunoSEQ multiplex PCR; TCRdb's copy has only in-frame clones and lacks some. From that table come the V and J calls and clone size; the DNA was used to work out D and trimming. The table has around 240,000 clones, about 79% seen once. Germline CDR1 is SQVTM and CDR2 is ANQGSEA. V lost 1 base and J 9 bases, leaving 16 bases between the germline ends. The CDR3 runs 15 residues. The source is a woman between 40 and 50 years old who had recovered from COVID-19. The chain is built from TRBV29-1 and TRBJ1-6; D perhaps matches TRBD1 (5 bases). Sequencing was performed on peripheral blood. Here the CDR3 reads CSVEVEGKVGSPLHF. CDR3 sequence (DNA): TGCAGCGTTGAAGTGGAGGGGAAGGTAGGTTCACCCCTCCACTTT.